The next 15 T cell receptor beta chains were all read from a single sample in a study of CD8 T cells in Susac syndrome. It was with random hexamers that 0.5 to 1 ug RNA was reverse transcribed. TCRdb used MiXCR to reprocess the immunoSEQ multiplex PCR reads, holding one entry per CDR3 protein. Of about 200,000 distinct CDR3 sequences listed, 90% to 95% are singletons. The material sequenced was CD4+ T cells from PBMCs. The receptors stem from a human donor with multiple sclerosis.

V is TRBV20-1 and J is TRBJ2-3; D gene uncertain. V dropped 2 bases and J dropped 2 bases, with 8 bases sitting between them. Germline lookup yields CDR1 DFQATT and CDR2 SNEGSKA (reference sequence). The CDR3 consists of 13 residues. The CDR3 DNA reads as TGCAGTGCTAGATTGAGCTTCACAGATACGCAGTATTTT. Amino acids: CSARLSFTDTQYF.

CDR3 coding DNA: TGTGCCATCACACAGAGGGTGAACAATGAGCAGTTCTTC. Its protein is CAITQRVNNEQFF. V and J are TRBV10-3 and TRBJ2-1; possible D gene TRBD2, 5 bases. V lost 7 bases and J lost 5, with 12 bases in between. The germline gives CDR1 ENHRY, CDR2 SYGVKD. The length of the CDR3 is 13 residues.

This chain connects TRBV4-1 to TRBJ1-2; D gene unclear. Germline lookup yields CDR1 MGHRA and CDR2 YSYEKL. This CDR3 comprises 14 residues. V was cut by 4 bases and J by 4 bases, with 13 bases left in between. The CDR3 region is CASSPPSAAYGYTF. In DNA, the CDR3 is TGCGCCAGCAGCCCTCCCTCGGCGGCCTATGGCTACACCTTC.

The chain employs TRBV5-1 and TRBJ1-2, with 9 bases that match TRBD1. The CDR3 contains 13 residues. The germline V gene has CDR1 SGHRS and CDR2 YFSETQ. V was pared by 2 bases and J by 6 bases, with 2 bases of the junction left unmatched. For the CDR3, the DNA is TGCGCCAGCAGCTTCCGGACAGGGGATGGCTACACCTTC. This codes for CASSFRTGDGYTF. Full variable domain (missing parts from reference TRBV5-1 and TRBJ1-2): KAGVTQTPRYLIKTRGQQVTLSCSPISGHRSVSWYQQTPGQGLQFLFEYFSETQRNKGNFPGRFSGRQFSNSRSEMNVSTLELGDSALYLCASSFRTGDGYTFGSGTRLTVV.

The chain carries TRBV20-1 and TRBJ2-3, with 9 bases aligning to TRBD2. Germline V gene sequence: CDR1 DFQATT, CDR2 SNEGSKA (reference sequence). This CDR3 is 14 amino acids long. The junction had 8 bases not matched to a gene; V was cut back by 6 bases and J by 4 bases. In nucleotides, the CDR3 is TGCAGTGCGCCACTAGCGGGTCTATCAGATACGCAGTATTTT. This codes for CSAPLAGLSDTQYF.

The chain links TRBV5-1 to TRBJ2-3; D is perhaps TRBD1 (6 bases). With 0 bases removed from V and 5 bases from J, the gap between germline ends came to 19 bases. Germline-derived CDR1 and CDR2 are SGHRS and YFSETQ. The CDR3 totals 17 residues. The CDR3 loop is CASSLAIWTVDRDTQYF. DNA for the CDR3: TGCGCCAGCAGCTTGGCGATTTGGACAGTTGACAGAGATACGCAGTATTTT.

The V call is TRBV30, the J call TRBJ1-1; D gene uncertain. Germline V CDR1 and CDR2: GTSNPN, SVGIG (reference sequence). This CDR3 spans 10 amino acids. Trimming left V 1 base short and J 8 bases short, with 5 bases between. The CDR3 protein is CAWSAKEAFF. The CDR3 DNA follows: TGTGCCTGGAGTGCAAAGGAAGCTTTCTTT.

This clonotype was observed once. The chain couples TRBV3-1 to TRBJ2-3; D is perhaps TRBD2 (6 bases). Per the germline V gene, CDR1 is LGHDT and CDR2 is YNNKEL (reference sequence). The CDR3 runs 13 residues. Trimming removed 9 bases at V and 3 bases at J, with 13 bases between. The CDR3 nucleotides read TGTGCCAGTGCACCTGCGGGGACAGATACGCAGTATTTT. Amino acid sequence: CASAPAGTDTQYF.

This rearrangement joins TRBV11-2 to TRBJ2-3, with a possible D match to TRBD2 (5 bases). The germline V gene has CDR1 SGHAT and CDR2 FQNNGV. V shed 5 bases and J shed 10 bases, with 22 bases lying between them. The CDR3 spans 15 residues. CDR3 nucleotides: TGTGCCAGCAGCCGTTCAGCCGCGGGCTATGGGGCGCAGTATTTT. It translates to CASSRSAAGYGAQYF. Based on the CDR3 plus reference TRBV11-2 and TRBJ2-3, the full variable domain is EAGVAQSPRYKIIEKRQSVAFWCNPISGHATLYWYQQILGQGPKLLIQFQNNGVVDDSQLPKDRFSAERLKGVDSTLKIQPAKLEDSAVYLCASSRSAAGYGAQYFGPGTRLTVL.

This sequence joins TRBV12-3 or TRBV12-4 and TRBJ2-5; D may match TRBD1 or TRBD2 (5 bases each). The V and J ends lost 6 bases and 2 bases respectively, with 13 bases between them. The length of the CDR3 is 14 residues. CDR3 in amino acids: CASRAGTIQETQYF. DNA of the CDR3: TGTGCCAGCAGAGCCGGGACGATTCAAGAGACCCAGTACTTC.

This clonotype was observed once. This chain links TRBV5-6 with TRBJ2-3, with a tentative D call TRBD2 (5 bases). Germline V lookup: CDR1 SGHDT, CDR2 YYEEEE. The CDR3 extends over 14 amino acids. V was shortened by 4 bases and J by 8 bases, with 17 bases between the two germline ends. Here the CDR3 reads CASSPWEPEVTQYF. Here the CDR3 DNA reads TGTGCCAGCAGCCCGTGGGAGCCGGAGGTTACGCAGTATTTT.

J is TRBJ2-4 and V is TRBV20-1; D is possibly TRBD2 (5 bases). The CDR3 is 15 residues long. V was trimmed by 7 bases and J by 4 bases, leaving 20 bases between them. Germline lookup yields CDR1 DFQATT and CDR2 SNEGSKA (reference sequence). CDR3 in amino acids: CSGLRGGGAKNIQYF. In DNA form, the CDR3 reads TGCAGTGGATTAAGAGGTGGAGGAGCTAAAAACATTCAGTACTTC.

This chain joins TRBV20-1 and TRBJ2-7, with 12 bases that match TRBD2. Germline loops: CDR1 DFQATT, CDR2 SNEGSKA (reference sequence). Trimming removed 2 bases from V and 7 bases from J; junction bases left unmatched: 6. The CDR3 has 14 amino acids. CDR3 bases: TGCAGTGCTAGAACACTAGCGGGAGGTGGGGAGCAGTACTTC. The encoded protein is CSARTLAGGGEQYF.

The chain employs TRBV6-5 and TRBJ2-7; 7 bases match TRBD1. CDR3 length: 12 amino acids. V lost 5 bases to trimming and J lost 4 bases; unmatched junction nucleotides: 2. Germline lookup yields CDR1 MNHEY and CDR2 SVGAGI. The CDR3 reads CASSKGAYEQYF. The CDR3 region has the DNA TGTGCCAGCAGTAAGGGGGCGTACGAGCAGTACTTC.

This CDR3 is CASSVVGDPNEKLFF. CDR3 bases: TGCGCCAGCAGCGTCGTTGGAGATCCGAATGAAAAACTGTTTTTT. The V call is TRBV5-1, the J call TRBJ1-4; D call uncertain. This CDR3 has 15 residues. The V end lost 4 bases, the J end lost 5 bases, and 15 bases lay between the germline ends. The germline CDR1 and CDR2 sequences are SGHRS and YFSETQ.